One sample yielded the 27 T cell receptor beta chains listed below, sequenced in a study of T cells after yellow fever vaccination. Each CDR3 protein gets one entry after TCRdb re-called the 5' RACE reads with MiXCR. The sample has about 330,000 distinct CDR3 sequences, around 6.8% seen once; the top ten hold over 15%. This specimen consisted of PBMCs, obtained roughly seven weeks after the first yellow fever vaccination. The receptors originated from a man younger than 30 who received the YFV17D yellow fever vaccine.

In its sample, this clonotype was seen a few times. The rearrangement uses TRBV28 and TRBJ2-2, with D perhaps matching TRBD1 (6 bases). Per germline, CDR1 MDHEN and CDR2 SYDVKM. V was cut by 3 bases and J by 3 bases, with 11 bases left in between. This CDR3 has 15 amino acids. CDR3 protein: CASSLRTVYTGELFF. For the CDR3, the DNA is TGTGCCAGCAGTTTGAGGACAGTCTACACCGGGGAGCTGTTTTTT.

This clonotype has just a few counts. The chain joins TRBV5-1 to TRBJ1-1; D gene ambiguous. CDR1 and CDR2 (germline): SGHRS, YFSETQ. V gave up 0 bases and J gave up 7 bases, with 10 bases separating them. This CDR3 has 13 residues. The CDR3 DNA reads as TGCGCCAGCAGCTTGGACCCCCGGGGTGAAGCTTTCTTT. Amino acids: CASSLDPRGEAFF.

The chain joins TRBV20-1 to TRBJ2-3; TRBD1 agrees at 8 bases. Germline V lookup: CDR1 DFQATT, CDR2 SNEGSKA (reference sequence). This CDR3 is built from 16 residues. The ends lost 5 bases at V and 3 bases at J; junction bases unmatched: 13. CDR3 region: CSAPSAGTGGTDTQYF. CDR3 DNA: TGCAGTGCTCCCTCTGCCGGGACAGGAGGGACAGATACGCAGTATTTT.

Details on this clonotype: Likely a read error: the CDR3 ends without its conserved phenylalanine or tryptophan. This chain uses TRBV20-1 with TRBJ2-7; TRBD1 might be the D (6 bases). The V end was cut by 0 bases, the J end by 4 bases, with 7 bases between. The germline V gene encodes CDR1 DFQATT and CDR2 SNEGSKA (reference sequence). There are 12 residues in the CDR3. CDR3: CSARDRGYEQYL. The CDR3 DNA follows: TGCAGTGCTAGAGACAGGGGATACGAGCAGTACCTC.

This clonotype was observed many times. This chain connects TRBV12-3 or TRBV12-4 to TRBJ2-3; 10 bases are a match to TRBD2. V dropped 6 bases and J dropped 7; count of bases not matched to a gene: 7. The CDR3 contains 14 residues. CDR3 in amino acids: CASSSIAGGNTQYF. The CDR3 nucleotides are TGTGCCAGCAGCTCGATAGCGGGGGGAAATACGCAGTATTTT.

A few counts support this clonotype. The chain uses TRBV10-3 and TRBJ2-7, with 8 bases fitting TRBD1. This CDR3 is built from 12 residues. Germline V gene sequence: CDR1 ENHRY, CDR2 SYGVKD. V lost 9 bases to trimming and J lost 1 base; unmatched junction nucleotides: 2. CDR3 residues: CAIGQGSYEQYV. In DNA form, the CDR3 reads TGTGCCATAGGACAGGGTTCCTACGAGCAGTACGTC.

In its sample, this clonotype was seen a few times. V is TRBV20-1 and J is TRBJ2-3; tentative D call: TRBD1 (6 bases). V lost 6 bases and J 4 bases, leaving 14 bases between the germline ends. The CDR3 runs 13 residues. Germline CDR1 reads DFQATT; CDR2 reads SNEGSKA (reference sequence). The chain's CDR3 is CSATPQGPDTQYF. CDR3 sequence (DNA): TGCAGTGCCACCCCCCAGGGGCCAGATACGCAGTATTTT.

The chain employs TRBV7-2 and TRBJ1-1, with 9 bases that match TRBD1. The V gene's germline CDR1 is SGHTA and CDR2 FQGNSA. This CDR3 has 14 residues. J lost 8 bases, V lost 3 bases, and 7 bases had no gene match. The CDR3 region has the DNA TGTGCCAGCAGCTTTATGGGACAGGGAACGGAAGCTTTCTTT. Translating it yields CASSFMGQGTEAFF.

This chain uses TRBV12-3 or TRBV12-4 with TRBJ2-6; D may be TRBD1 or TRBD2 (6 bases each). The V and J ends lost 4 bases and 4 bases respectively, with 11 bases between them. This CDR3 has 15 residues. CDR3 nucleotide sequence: TGTGCCAGCAGTTCAAGGGGGGCCGGGGCCAACGTCCTGACTTTC. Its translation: CASSSRGAGANVLTF.

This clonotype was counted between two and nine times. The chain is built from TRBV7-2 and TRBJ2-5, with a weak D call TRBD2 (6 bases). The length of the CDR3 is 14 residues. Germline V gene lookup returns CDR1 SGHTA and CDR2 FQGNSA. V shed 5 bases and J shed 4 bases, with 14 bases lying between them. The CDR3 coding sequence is TGTGCCAGCAGCCCCCTGCGGGGCGCAGAGACCCAGTACTTC. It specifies CASSPLRGAETQYF. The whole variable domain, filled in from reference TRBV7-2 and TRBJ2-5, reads GAGVSQSPSNKVTEKGKDVELRCDPISGHTALYWYRQSLGQGLEFLIYFQGNSAPDKSGLPSDRFSAERTGGSVSTLTIQRTQQEDSAVYLCASSPLRGAETQYFGPGTRLLVL.

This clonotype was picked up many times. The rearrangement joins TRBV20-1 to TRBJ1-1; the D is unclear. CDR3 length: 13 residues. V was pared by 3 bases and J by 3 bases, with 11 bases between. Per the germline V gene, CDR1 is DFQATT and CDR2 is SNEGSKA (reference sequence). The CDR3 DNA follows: TGCAGTGCTAGTAGTGAAATAGACACTGAAGCTTTCTTT. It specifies CSASSEIDTEAFF.

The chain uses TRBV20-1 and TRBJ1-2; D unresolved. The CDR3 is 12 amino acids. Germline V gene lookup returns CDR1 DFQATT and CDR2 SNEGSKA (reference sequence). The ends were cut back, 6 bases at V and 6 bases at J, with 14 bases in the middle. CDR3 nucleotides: TGCAGTGCAGAAAAAGGTGGGGATGGCTACACCTTC. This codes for CSAEKGGDGYTF.

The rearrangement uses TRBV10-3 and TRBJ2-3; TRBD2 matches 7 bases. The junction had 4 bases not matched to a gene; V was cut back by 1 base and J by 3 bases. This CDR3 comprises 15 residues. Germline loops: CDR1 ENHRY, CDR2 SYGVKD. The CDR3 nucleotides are TGTGCCATCAGTGAGTGGGGGGGGAAGACAGATACGCAGTATTTT. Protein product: CAISEWGGKTDTQYF.

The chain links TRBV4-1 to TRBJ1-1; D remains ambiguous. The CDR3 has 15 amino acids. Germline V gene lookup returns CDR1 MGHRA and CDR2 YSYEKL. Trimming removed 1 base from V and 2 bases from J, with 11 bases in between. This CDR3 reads CASSQADYSNTEAFF. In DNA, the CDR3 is TGCGCCAGCAGCCAAGCTGACTACTCCAACACTGAAGCTTTCTTT.

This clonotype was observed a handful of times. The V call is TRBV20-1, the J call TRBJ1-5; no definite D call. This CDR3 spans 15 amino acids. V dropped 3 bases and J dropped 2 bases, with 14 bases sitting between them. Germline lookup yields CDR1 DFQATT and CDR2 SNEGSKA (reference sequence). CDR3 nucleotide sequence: TGCAGTGCTAGGTGGTCAGATTTAGGCAATCAGCCCCAGCATTTT. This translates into CSARWSDLGNQPQHF.

In DNA, the CDR3 is TGTGCCAGCAGCTTAAACGGGGGCCAGTCTGTAGGAGCTTTCTTT. It is translated as CASSLNGGQSVGAFF. The chain couples TRBV11-2 to TRBJ1-1, with D possibly being TRBD1 (6 bases). CDR1 is SGHAT and CDR2 is FQNNGV in the germline V gene. This CDR3 is 15 amino acids long. Trimming removed 2 bases at V and 10 bases at J, with 20 bases between. Variable domain in full (rest from reference TRBV11-2 and TRBJ1-1): EAGVAQSPRYKIIEKRQSVAFWCNPISGHATLYWYQQILGQGPKLLIQFQNNGVVDDSQLPKDRFSAERLKGVDSTLKIQPAKLEDSAVYLCASSLNGGQSVGAFFGQGTRLTVV.

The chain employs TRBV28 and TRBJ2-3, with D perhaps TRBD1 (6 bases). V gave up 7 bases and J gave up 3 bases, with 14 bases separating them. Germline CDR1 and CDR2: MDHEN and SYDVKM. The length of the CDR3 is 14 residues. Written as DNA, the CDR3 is TGTGCCAGCACCTTGGGGGCGACGACAGATACGCAGTATTTT. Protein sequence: CASTLGATTDTQYF.

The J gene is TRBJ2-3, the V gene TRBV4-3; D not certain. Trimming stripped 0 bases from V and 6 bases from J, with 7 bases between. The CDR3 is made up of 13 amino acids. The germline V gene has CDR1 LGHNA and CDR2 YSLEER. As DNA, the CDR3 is TGCGCCAGCAGCCAAGACTTCTCGGATACGCAGTATTTT. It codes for CASSQDFSDTQYF.

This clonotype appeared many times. The CDR3 nucleotides are TGTGCCAGTAGTATGACGGGTGGGTTGGTGTTCAATGAGCAGTTCTTC. The encoded protein is CASSMTGGLVFNEQFF. The chain employs TRBV19 and TRBJ2-1, with D uncertain. Per the germline V gene, CDR1 is LNHDA and CDR2 is SQIVND (reference sequence). The CDR3 spans 16 residues. Trimming took off 3 bases at V and 6 bases at J, with 18 bases between the two ends. Based on the CDR3 plus reference TRBV19 and TRBJ2-1, the full variable domain is DGGITQSPKYLFRKEGQNVTLSCEQNLNHDAMYWYRQDPGQGLRLIYYSQIVNDFQKGDIAEGYSVSREKKESFPLTVTSAQKNPTAFYLCASSMTGGLVFNEQFFGPGTRLTVL.

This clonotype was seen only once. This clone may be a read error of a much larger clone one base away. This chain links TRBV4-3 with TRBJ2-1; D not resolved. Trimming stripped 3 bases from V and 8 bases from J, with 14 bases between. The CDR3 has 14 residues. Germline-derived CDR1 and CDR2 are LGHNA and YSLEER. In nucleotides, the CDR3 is TGCGCCAGCAGCCATAGGACGACCCTTCATGAGCAGTTCTTC. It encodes CASSHRTTLHEQFF.

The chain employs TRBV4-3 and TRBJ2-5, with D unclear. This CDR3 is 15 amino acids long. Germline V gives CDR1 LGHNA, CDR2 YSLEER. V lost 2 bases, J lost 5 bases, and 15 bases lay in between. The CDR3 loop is CASSQTLASWETQYF. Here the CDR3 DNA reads TGCGCCAGCAGCCAAACCCTCGCCTCCTGGGAGACCCAGTACTTC.

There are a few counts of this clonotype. DNA for the CDR3: TGCAGTGCTGGGGATGGCGGTGTGGGCACAGATACGCAGTATTTT. Translation gives CSAGDGGVGTDTQYF. This chain links TRBV20-1 with TRBJ2-3, with D hard to call. V was pared by 5 bases and J by 1 base, with 16 bases between. The CDR3 runs 15 residues. Germline V gene sequence: CDR1 DFQATT, CDR2 SNEGSKA (reference sequence).

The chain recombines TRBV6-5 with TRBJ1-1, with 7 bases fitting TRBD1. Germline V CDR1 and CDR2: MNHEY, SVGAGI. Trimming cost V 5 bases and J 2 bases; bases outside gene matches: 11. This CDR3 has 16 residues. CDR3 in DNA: TGTGCCAGCAGTCACCCGCCGGACAGGAGTAACACTGAAGCTTTCTTT. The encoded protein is CASSHPPDRSNTEAFF.

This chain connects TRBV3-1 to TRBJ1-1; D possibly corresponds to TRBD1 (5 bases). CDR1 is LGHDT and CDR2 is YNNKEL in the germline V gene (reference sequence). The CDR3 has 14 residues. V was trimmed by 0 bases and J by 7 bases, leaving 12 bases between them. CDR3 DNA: TGTGCCAGCAGCCAAGAGCCGGACACCGTTGAAGCTTTCTTT. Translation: CASSQEPDTVEAFF.

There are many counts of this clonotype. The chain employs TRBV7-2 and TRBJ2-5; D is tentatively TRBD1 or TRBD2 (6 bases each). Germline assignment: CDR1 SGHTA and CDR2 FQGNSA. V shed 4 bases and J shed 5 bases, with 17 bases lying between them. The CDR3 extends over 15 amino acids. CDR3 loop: CASSSLARGDETQYF. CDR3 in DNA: TGTGCCAGCAGCTCCCTCGCGAGGGGGGACGAGACCCAGTACTTC.

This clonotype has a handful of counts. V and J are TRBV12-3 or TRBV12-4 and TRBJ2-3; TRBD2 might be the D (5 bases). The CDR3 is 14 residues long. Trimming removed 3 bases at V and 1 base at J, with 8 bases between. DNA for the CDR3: TGTGCCAGCAGTTTGTTGCGGGGCACAGATACGCAGTATTTT. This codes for CASSLLRGTDTQYF.

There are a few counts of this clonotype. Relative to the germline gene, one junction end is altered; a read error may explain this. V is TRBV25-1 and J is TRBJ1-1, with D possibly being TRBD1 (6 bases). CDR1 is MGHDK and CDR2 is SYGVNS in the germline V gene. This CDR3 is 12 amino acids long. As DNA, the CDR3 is TGTGCCAGCAGTGTTGGCACGGACAGACCGTACTTT. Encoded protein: CASSVGTDRPYF. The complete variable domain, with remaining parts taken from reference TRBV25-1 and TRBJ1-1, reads EADIYQTPRYLVIGTGKKITLECSQTMGHDKMYWYQQDPGMELHLIHYSYGVNSTEKGDLSSESTVSRIRTEHFPLTLESARPSHTSQYLCASSVGTDRPYFGQGTRLTVV.